A single sample is the source of the 15 T cell receptor beta chains below, sequenced in a study of cytomegalovirus exposure and HLA in healthy donors (dated by TCRdb to 2017 to 2019). The library was generated by the immunoSEQ multiplex PCR assay. The multiplex PCR relied on a mix of 60 forward primers for TCR Vbeta segments and 13 reverse primers for TCR Jbeta segments. TCRdb stores this immuneACCESS table with in-frame sequences only. Part of the clones is absent; in the studies checked, under half of the shortfall reflects unresolved V genes, and no reason is known for the rest. Present in this sample are tens of thousands of clones, under 85% of which were seen just once. The top ten constitute about 2.5% of the sample. Specimen: PBMCs. Receptor source: a man aged 25-45 years in good health and CMV-seronegative.

This clone has only a few counts. This rearrangement joins TRBV9 to TRBJ2-3; a possible D gene is TRBD2 (5 bases). The CDR3 is 12 amino acids. Germline CDR1 and CDR2: SGDLS and YYNGEE. The V end lost 3 bases, the J end lost 6 bases, and 8 bases lay between the germline ends. CDR3 in DNA: TGTGCCAGCAGCGGACTACTCGATACGCAGTATTTT. It is translated as CASSGLLDTQYF.

This clone has a handful of counts. The rearrangement links TRBV6-1 to TRBJ1-2; TRBD1 is a possible D gene (5 bases). This CDR3 comprises 12 residues. CDR1 is MNHNS, CDR2 SASEGT, per germline. Trimming took 3 bases from V and 5 from J, leaving 7 bases between them. In DNA form, the CDR3 reads TGTGCCAGCAGTGATCAGGGTTATGGCTACACCTTC. This encodes CASSDQGYGYTF.

The chain has TRBV19 and TRBJ2-1, with D perhaps TRBD2 (5 bases). Germline CDR1 is LNHDA and CDR2 is SQIVND (reference sequence). The CDR3 covers 16 residues. The germline V and J ends were trimmed by 6 bases and 4 bases, with 19 bases remaining between them. The CDR3, as DNA: TGTGCCAGTAGCCTGGGGAGAGCCCCCCGTTACAATGAGCAGTTCTTC. This sequence encodes CASSLGRAPRYNEQFF. The full variable domain, in which reference TRBV19 and TRBJ2-1 provide the parts outside the CDR3, is DGGITQSPKYLFRKEGQNVTLSCEQNLNHDAMYWYRQDPGQGLRLIYYSQIVNDFQKGDIAEGYSVSREKKESFPLTVTSAQKNPTAFYLCASSLGRAPRYNEQFFGPGTRLTVL.

The sample holds a few counts of this clone. This sequence joins TRBV2 and TRBJ2-7, with TRBD1 matching 7 bases. CDR1 SNHLY and CDR2 FYNNEI come from the germline V gene. V lost 6 bases and J lost 2; bases outside the gene matches: 4. This CDR3 has 13 residues. CDR3 bases: TGTGCCAGCAGCCCCGACAGGGCCTACGAGCAGTACTTC. It yields the protein CASSPDRAYEQYF.

In its sample, this clone was seen once. The chain combines TRBV7-9 with TRBJ1-1; D is ambiguous. Trimming removed 5 bases from V and 0 bases from J, with 7 bases in between. The germline V gene encodes CDR1 SEHNR and CDR2 FQNEAQ (reference sequence). The CDR3 totals 13 residues. The chain's CDR3 is CASSGRMNTEAFF. CDR3 bases: TGTGCCAGCAGCGGCCGAATGAACACTGAAGCTTTCTTT.

The genes are TRBV5-1 and TRBJ1-1, with unresolved D. Germline CDR1 SGHRS, CDR2 YFSETQ. Trimming pared 4 bases from V and 1 base from J, leaving 8 bases between. CDR3 length: 13 residues. CDR3: CASSPDWNTEAFF. The CDR3 DNA reads as TGCGCCAGCAGCCCGGACTGGAACACTGAAGCTTTCTTT.

The chain recombines TRBV27 with TRBJ1-5; D not certain. The length of the CDR3 is 15 residues. Trimming took 4 bases from V and 4 from J, leaving 14 bases between them. The germline CDR1 and CDR2 sequences are MNHEY and SMNVEV (reference sequence). CDR3 in amino acids: CASSSPGERNQPQHF. The CDR3 nucleotides are TGTGCCAGCAGTTCGCCCGGAGAAAGAAATCAGCCCCAGCATTTT.

This clone has only a few counts. The V call is TRBV27, the J call TRBJ1-1, with 9 bases that match TRBD1. The J segment lost 3 bases and the V segment lost 1 base, leaving 9 bases of the junction unmatched. The CDR3 runs 17 residues. CDR1 is MNHEY, CDR2 SMNVEV, per germline (reference sequence). For the CDR3, the DNA is TGTGCCAGCAGTTTATACGGGACAGGGTTAAAGTACACTGAAGCTTTCTTT. This codes for CASSLYGTGLKYTEAFF.

This chain joins TRBV5-6 and TRBJ2-5, with D possibly TRBD2 on 5 matching bases. The germline V gene has CDR1 SGHDT and CDR2 YYEEEE. V was clipped by 4 bases and J by 5 bases, with 9 bases between them. CDR3 size: 12 residues. The CDR3 sequence is CASSPGGETQYF. For the CDR3, the DNA is TGTGCCAGCAGCCCAGGAGGTGAGACCCAGTACTTC.

In this sample, this clone turned up a few times. This sequence joins TRBV9 and TRBJ2-5; TRBD1 aligns across 12 bases. Germline V CDR1 and CDR2: SGDLS, YYNGEE. With V trimmed by 8 bases and J by 7 bases, 9 bases remained unmatched. The length of the CDR3 is 14 residues. The CDR3 region has the DNA TGTGCCAGTAATCTCGGGACAGGGGGCCGGACCCAGTACTTC. Protein product: CASNLGTGGRTQYF.

V and J are TRBV9 and TRBJ1-1; TRBD1 aligns across 7 bases. The CDR3 spans 14 residues. Germline V gene data show CDR1 as SGDLS and CDR2 as YYNGEE. Trimming cost V 4 bases and J 11 bases; bases outside gene matches: 14. CDR3 sequence: CASSSEQGSNRAFF. The CDR3 DNA follows: TGTGCCAGCAGCTCAGAACAGGGGTCCAACCGGGCTTTCTTT.

This clone was recorded a few times. The V and J genes are TRBV15 and TRBJ1-2, with a weak D call TRBD1 (6 bases). V dropped 3 bases and J dropped 10 bases, with 12 bases sitting between them. The CDR3 covers 12 residues. Per germline, CDR1 LNHNV and CDR2 YYDKDF (reference sequence). In nucleotides, the CDR3 is TGTGCCACCAGCAGGAAGGACAGACCCTACACCTTC. Translation gives CATSRKDRPYTF.

This chain links TRBV6-6 with TRBJ1-5, with a possible D match to TRBD1 (5 bases). The ends were cut back, 4 bases at V and 3 bases at J, with 10 bases in the middle. CDR1 and CDR2 from the germline V gene are MNHNY and SVGAGI (reference sequence). CDR3 size: 14 residues. CDR3 amino acids: CASSLTEYNQPQHF. DNA of the CDR3: TGTGCCAGCAGTTTGACAGAATACAATCAGCCCCAGCATTTT.

The rearrangement links TRBV5-4 to TRBJ2-2, with D perhaps matching TRBD1 (7 bases). Germline loops: CDR1 SGHNT, CDR2 YYREEE (reference sequence). This CDR3 has 17 residues. Trimming cost V 0 bases and J 3 bases, with 15 bases left between them. The chain's CDR3 is CASSLARQGGYTGELFF. CDR3 DNA sequence: TGTGCCAGCAGCTTGGCCCGACAGGGAGGATACACCGGGGAGCTGTTTTTT.

This clone was seen once. In nucleotides, the CDR3 is TGTGCCAGCAGCCCACGGACTAGCGGGGGCAATGAGCAGTTCTTC. Protein product: CASSPRTSGGNEQFF. The chain joins TRBV7-6 to TRBJ2-1, with TRBD2 identical over 13 bases. Germline V gene sequence: CDR1 SGHVS, CDR2 FNYEAQ. J lost 6 bases, V lost 5 bases, and 4 bases had no gene match. This CDR3 has 15 residues.